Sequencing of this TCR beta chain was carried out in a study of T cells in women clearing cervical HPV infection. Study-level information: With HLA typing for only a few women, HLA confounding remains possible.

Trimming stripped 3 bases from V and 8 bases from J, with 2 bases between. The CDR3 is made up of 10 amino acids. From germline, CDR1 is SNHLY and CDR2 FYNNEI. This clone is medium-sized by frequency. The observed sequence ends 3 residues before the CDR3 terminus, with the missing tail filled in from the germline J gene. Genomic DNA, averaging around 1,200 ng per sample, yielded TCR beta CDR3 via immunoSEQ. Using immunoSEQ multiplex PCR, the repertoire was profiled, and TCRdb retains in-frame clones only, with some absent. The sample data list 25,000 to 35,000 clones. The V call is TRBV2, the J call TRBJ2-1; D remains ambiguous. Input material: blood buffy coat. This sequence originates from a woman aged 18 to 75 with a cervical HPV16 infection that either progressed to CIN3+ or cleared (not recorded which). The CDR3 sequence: CASSDYEQFF. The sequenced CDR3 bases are TGTGCCAGCAGTGACTATGAG.